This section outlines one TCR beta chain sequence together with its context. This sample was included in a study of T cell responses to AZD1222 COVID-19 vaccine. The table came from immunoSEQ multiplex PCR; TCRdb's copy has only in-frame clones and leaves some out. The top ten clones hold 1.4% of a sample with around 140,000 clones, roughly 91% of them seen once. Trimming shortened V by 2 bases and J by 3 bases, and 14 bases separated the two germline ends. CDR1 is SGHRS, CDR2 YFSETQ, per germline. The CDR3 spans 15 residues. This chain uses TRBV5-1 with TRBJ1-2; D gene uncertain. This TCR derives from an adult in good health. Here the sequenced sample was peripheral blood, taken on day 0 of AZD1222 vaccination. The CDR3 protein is CASSFDLSGHYGYTF. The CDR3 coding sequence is TGCGCCAGCAGCTTCGACCTTTCGGGTCACTATGGCTACACCTTC.